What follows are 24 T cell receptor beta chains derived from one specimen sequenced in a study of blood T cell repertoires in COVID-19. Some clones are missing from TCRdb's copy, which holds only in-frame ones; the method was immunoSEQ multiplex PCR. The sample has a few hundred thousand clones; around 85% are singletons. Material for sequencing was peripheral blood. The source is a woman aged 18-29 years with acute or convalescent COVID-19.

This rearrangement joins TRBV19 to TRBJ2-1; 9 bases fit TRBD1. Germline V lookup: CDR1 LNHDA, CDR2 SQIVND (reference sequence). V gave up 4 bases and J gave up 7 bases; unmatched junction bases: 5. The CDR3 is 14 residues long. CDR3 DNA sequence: TGTGCCAGTAGTAGCGGACAGGGGTGGAATGAGCAGTTCTTC. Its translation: CASSSGQGWNEQFF.

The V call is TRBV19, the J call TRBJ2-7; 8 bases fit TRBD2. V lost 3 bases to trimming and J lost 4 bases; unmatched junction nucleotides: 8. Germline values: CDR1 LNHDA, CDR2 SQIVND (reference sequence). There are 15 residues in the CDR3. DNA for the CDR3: TGTGCCAGTAGTATCTTGACGGGAGGGCCGTACGAGCAGTACTTC. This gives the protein CASSILTGGPYEQYF.

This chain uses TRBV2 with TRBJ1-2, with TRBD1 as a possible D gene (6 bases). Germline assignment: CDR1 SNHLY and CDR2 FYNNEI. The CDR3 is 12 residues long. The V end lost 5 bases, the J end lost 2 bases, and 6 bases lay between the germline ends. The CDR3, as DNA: TGTGCCAGCAGTACAGGGAACTATGGCTACACCTTC. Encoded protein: CASSTGNYGYTF.

In nucleotides, the CDR3 is TGCGCCAGCAGCCTGGGGACTAGCGTGACCTACGAGCAGTACTTC. It encodes CASSLGTSVTYEQYF. The rearrangement uses TRBV5-1 and TRBJ2-7; 10 bases match TRBD2. Per germline, CDR1 SGHRS and CDR2 YFSETQ. The CDR3 is 15 residues long. After removal of 4 bases from V and 2 bases from J, the junction contained 6 bases not matched to a gene.

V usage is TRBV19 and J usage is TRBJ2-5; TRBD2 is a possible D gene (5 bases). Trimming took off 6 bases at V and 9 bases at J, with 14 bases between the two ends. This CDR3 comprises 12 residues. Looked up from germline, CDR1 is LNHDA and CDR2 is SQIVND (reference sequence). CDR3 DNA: TGTGCCAGTAGCCTCCAACTAGGGCCCCAGTACTTC. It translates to CASSLQLGPQYF.

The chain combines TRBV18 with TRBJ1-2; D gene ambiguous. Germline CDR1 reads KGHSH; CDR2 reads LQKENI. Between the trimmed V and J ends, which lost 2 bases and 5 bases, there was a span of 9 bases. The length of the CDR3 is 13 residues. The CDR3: CASSPDEKYGYTF. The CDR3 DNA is TGTGCCAGCTCACCAGATGAGAAGTATGGCTACACCTTC.

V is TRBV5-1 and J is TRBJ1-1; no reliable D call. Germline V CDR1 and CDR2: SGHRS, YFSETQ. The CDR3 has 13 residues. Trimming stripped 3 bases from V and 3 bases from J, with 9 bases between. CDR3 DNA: TGCGCCAGCAGCTCCGAACGGGACACTGAAGCTTTCTTT. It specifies CASSSERDTEAFF.

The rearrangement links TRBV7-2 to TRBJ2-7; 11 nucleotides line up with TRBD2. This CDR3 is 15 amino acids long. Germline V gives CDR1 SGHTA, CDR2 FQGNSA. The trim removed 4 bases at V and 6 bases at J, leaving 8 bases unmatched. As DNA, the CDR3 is TGTGCCAGCAGCTATGTAGCGGGGGGGTTCCCCGAGCAGTACTTC. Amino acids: CASSYVAGGFPEQYF.

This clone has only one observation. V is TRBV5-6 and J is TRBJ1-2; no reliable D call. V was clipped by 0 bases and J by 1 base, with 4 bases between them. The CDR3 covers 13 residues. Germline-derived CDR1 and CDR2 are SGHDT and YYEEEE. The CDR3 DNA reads TGTGCCAGCAGCTTGGTGAGTAACTATGGCTACACCTTC. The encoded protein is CASSLVSNYGYTF.

Here the CDR3 reads CASSRFVDRSSYEQYF. DNA for the CDR3: TGTGCCAGCAGCCGTTTTGTGGACAGGAGCTCCTACGAGCAGTACTTC. The chain recombines TRBV3-1 (or the pseudogene TRBV3-2) with TRBJ2-7; TRBD1 matches 7 bases. V shed 4 bases, J shed 0 bases, and the junction held 9 bases outside the gene matches. This CDR3 contains 16 residues. Looked up from germline, CDR1 is LGHDT and CDR2 is YNNKEL (reference sequence).

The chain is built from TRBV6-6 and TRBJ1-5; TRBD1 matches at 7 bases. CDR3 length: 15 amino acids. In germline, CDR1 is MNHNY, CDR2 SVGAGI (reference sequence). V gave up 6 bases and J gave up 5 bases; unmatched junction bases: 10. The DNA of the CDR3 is TGTGCCAGCAGACACAGGGACAGCACCTATCAGCCCCAGCATTTT. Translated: CASRHRDSTYQPQHF.

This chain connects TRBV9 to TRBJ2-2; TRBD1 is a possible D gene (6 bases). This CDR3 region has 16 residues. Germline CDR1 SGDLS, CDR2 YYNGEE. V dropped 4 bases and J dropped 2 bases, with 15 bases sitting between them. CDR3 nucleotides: TGTGCCAGCAGCACCCGAGGGGGATCAAACACCGGGGAGCTGTTTTTT. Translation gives CASSTRGGSNTGELFF. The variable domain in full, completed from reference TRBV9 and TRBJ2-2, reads DSGVTQTPKHLITATGQRVTLRCSPRSGDLSVYWYQQSLDQGLQFLIQYYNGEERAKGNILERFSAQQFPDLHSELNLSSLELGDSALYFCASSTRGGSNTGELFFGEGSRLTVL.

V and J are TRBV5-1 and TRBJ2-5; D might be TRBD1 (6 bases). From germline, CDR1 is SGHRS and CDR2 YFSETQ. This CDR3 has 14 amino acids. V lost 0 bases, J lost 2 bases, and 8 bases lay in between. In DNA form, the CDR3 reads TGCGCCAGCAGCTTGGGGACAGCTCAAGAGACCCAGTACTTC. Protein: CASSLGTAQETQYF.

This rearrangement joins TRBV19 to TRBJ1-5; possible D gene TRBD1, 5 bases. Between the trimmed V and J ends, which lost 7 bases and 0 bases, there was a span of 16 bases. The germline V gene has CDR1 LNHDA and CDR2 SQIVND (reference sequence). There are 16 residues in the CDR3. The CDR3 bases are TGTGCCAGTAAGACAGTCGACGGGTATAGCAATCAGCCCCAGCATTTT. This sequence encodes CASKTVDGYSNQPQHF.

CDR3 loop: CASTRGEGTEAFF. In DNA, the CDR3 is TGTGCCAGCACCCGGGGGGAGGGCACTGAAGCTTTCTTT. The chain has TRBV6-5 and TRBJ1-1; D perhaps matches TRBD1 (5 bases). V lost 7 bases to trimming and J lost 4 bases, with 13 bases between them. The CDR3 has 13 residues. Looked up from germline, CDR1 is MNHEY and CDR2 is SVGAGI.

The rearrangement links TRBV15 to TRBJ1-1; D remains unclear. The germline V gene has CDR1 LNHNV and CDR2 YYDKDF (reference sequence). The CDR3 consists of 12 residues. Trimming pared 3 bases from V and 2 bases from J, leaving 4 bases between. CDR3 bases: TGTGCCACCAGCAGTCTAAACACTGAAGCTTTCTTT. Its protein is CATSSLNTEAFF.

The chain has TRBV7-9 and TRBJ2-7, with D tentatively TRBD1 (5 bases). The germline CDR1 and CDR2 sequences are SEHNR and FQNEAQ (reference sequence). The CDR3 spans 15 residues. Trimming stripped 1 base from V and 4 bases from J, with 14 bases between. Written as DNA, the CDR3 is TGTGCCAGCAGCTTAGTTCTGACAGTCCCTTACGAGCAGTACTTC. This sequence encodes CASSLVLTVPYEQYF.

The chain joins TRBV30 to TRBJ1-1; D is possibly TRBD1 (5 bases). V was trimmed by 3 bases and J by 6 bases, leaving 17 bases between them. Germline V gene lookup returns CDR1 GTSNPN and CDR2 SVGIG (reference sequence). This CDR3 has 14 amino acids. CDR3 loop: CAWSDPRDRAEAFF. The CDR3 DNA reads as TGTGCCTGGAGCGACCCCAGGGATCGAGCTGAAGCTTTCTTT.

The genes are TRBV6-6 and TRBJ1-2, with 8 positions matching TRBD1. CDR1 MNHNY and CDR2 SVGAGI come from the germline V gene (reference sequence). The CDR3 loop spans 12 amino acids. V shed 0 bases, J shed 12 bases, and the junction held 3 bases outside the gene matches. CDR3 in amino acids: CASSYSDRENTF. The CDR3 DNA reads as TGTGCCAGCAGTTACTCGGACAGGGAGAACACCTTC.

Written as DNA, the CDR3 is TGCAGCGTTGGGGGAGACAGGGACTCCTACGAGCAGTACTTC. Protein: CSVGGDRDSYEQYF. The gene calls are TRBV29-1 and TRBJ2-7; 7 positions match TRBD1. The trim removed 4 bases at V and 0 bases at J, leaving 6 bases unmatched. Germline V CDR1 and CDR2: SQVTM, ANQGSEA. This CDR3 is 14 amino acids long.

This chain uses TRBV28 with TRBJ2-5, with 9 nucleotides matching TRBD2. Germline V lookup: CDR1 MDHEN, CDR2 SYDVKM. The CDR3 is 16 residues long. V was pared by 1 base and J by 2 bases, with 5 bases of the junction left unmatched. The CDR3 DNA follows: TGTGCCAGCAGTTTATCACCGGGACTAGCACAAGAGACCCAGTACTTC. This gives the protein CASSLSPGLAQETQYF.

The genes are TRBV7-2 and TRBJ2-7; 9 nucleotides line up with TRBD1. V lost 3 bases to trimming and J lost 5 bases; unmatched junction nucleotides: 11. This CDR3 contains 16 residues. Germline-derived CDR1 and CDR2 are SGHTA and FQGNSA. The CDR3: CASSLARGQGKDEQYF. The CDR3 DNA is TGTGCCAGCAGCTTGGCCCGGGGACAGGGTAAGGACGAGCAGTACTTC.

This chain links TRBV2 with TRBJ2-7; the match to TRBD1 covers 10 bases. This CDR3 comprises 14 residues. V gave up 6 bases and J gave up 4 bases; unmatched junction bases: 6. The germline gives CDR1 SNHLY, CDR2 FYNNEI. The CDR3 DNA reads TGTGCCAGCAGAGCCGGGACAGGGGTATACGAGCAGTACTTC. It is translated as CASRAGTGVYEQYF. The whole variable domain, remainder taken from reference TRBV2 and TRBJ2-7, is EPEVTQTPSHQVTQMGQEVILRCVPISNHLYFYWYRQILGQKVEFLVSFYNNEISEKSEIFDDQFSVERPDGSNFTLKIRSTKLEDSAMYFCASRAGTGVYEQYFGPGTRLTVT.

The CDR3 protein is CASSAGSTDTQYF. In nucleotides, the CDR3 is TGCGCCAGCAGTGCAGGGAGCACAGATACGCAGTATTTT. The chain is built from TRBV10-1 and TRBJ2-3; D is perhaps TRBD1 (5 bases). Germline V gives CDR1 WNHNN, CDR2 SYGVQD (reference sequence). The length of the CDR3 is 13 residues. Trimming stripped 4 bases from V and 0 bases from J, with 5 bases between.